Presented here are 2 T cell receptor beta chains from one specimen sequenced in a study of T cell repertoires in cytomegalovirus infection. TCRdb independently ran MiXCR on the reads; one entry per CDR3 protein. The sample shows about 130,000 distinct CDR3 sequences, around 25% of them seen only once. These receptors are not linked to any known antigen. Sequenced: PBMCs, sequenced either directly or after in vitro stimulation (not recorded which). These TCRs come from a human donor in good health (CMV status not recorded). Some clones in this sample may be carry-over from other donors' samples.

This clonotype was recorded a few times. The J gene is TRBJ1-5, the V gene TRBV6-5; D gene uncertain. Germline V gives CDR1 MNHEY, CDR2 SVGAGI. Trimming cost V 6 bases and J 3 bases, with 6 bases left between them. CDR3 size: 12 residues. Here the CDR3 reads CASRAPNQPQHF. The CDR3 nucleotides are TGTGCCAGCAGGGCCCCCAATCAGCCCCAGCATTTT.

This clonotype has a handful of counts. V and J are TRBV19 and TRBJ2-7, with TRBD1 identical over 7 bases. Looked up from germline, CDR1 is LNHDA and CDR2 is SQIVND (reference sequence). Losses at the gene ends were 5 bases for V and 3 bases for J; bases not matched to a gene: 10. The CDR3 contains 15 residues. CDR3 sequence reads: CASSAGTVKYYEQYV. As DNA, the CDR3 is TGTGCCAGTAGTGCCGGGACAGTGAAGTACTACGAGCAGTACGTC.